This T cell receptor beta chain was captured by sequencing in a study of identical twins. This clonotype was seen only a few times. Its antigen is still unknown. Germline V gene lookup returns CDR1 MNHEY and CDR2 SVGAGI. The ends were cut back, 10 bases at V and 0 bases at J, with 9 bases in the middle. The CDR3 is 12 amino acids. Template switching supplied a universal primer site; unique molecular identifiers were carried on the cDNA. TCRdb reprocessed the 5' RACE reads with MiXCR, giving one entry per CDR3 protein. In the table there are 500,000 or so distinct CDR3 sequences, 14% of which are singletons. Overall study findings and caveats: Where beta out-of-frame sequences were concerned, excess twin sharing was weaker. The conclusions drew on cross-sectional statistical analysis instead of tracking the same donors.

The data were also submitted as part of a second study, on yellow fever vaccine responses in identical twins. That source reports: Vaccine-induced T cell responses in twins were reportedly observed to appear partly convergent, partly personalized.

This clonotype was sampled from a woman in her late teens or twenties in good health. Sequenced material: CD4+ T cells sorted from blood. The chain links TRBV6-5 to TRBJ1-2, with D maybe TRBD1 (5 bases). The CDR3 spells CATGTANYGYTF. The DNA of the CDR3 is TGTGCCACTGGGACGGCTAACTATGGCTACACCTTC.